Shown below are 20 T cell receptor beta chains from a single sample sequenced in a study of vaccination effects on CD4 cells after COVID-19. Within the ViraFEST assay, antigen-specific CD4+ T cells underwent expansion with viral peptide pools prior to sequencing. Culture lasted about 11 days before CD4+ T cell isolation. Negative nucleocapsid antibody tests before and after vaccination confirmed no previous SARS-CoV-2 infection. Here immunoSEQ multiplex PCR was the method, and the copy in TCRdb shows in-frame clones only, minus some. The table lists roughly 41,000 clones, about 69% of them singletons. These receptors lack a known antigen. The sample in question was CD4+ T cells from PBMCs cultured with HCoV-OC43 spike peptides, obtained before COVID-19 vaccination. Subset meaning: HCoV-OC43 spike overlapping peptide pool stimulation. The receptor source for this set is a human donor who received a COVID-19 vaccine.

The chain links TRBV6-1 to TRBJ1-1; tentatively, D is TRBD1 (5 bases). CDR3 length: 13 residues. Germline assignment: CDR1 MNHNS and CDR2 SASEGT. The V gene lost 2 bases and the J gene lost 6 bases, with 10 bases spanning the gap. This chain's CDR3 is CASSERGYAEAFF. The CDR3 coding sequence is TGTGCCAGCAGTGAAAGGGGCTATGCTGAAGCTTTCTTT.

The chain employs TRBV7-8 and TRBJ2-5, with TRBD2 as a possible D gene (7 bases). The germline CDR1 and CDR2 sequences are SGHVS and FQNEAQ. Trimming cost V 1 base and J 5 bases, with 20 bases left between them. CDR3 length equals 17 residues. As DNA, the CDR3 is TGTGCCAGCAGCTTAGTGGGGGGGGGCTGGGTCCGGGAGACCCAGTACTTC. Protein product: CASSLVGGGWVRETQYF.

This sequence joins TRBV6-2 or TRBV6-3 and TRBJ1-1; no reliable D call. The germline gives CDR1 MNHEY, CDR2 SVGEGT. V lost 6 bases and J 7 bases, leaving 18 bases between the germline ends. The CDR3 contains 14 residues. CDR3 protein: CASSLGLAAGEAFF. In nucleotides, the CDR3 is TGTGCCAGCAGCCTGGGTCTCGCTGCAGGTGAAGCTTTCTTT.

This clone appeared a single time. CDR3 region: CASSQAFWEGPDEQYF. The CDR3 bases are TGTGCCAGCAGCCAAGCGTTTTGGGAGGGCCCGGACGAGCAGTACTTC. This chain joins TRBV14 and TRBJ2-7; 7 bases are a match to TRBD2. CDR1 is SGHDN and CDR2 is FVKESK in the germline V gene. V was clipped by 1 base and J by 5 bases; unmatched bases: 11. The CDR3 extends over 16 amino acids.

The genes are TRBV4-2 and TRBJ1-2; D uncertain. V was clipped by 3 bases and J by 0 bases, with 8 bases between them. The CDR3 runs 14 residues. Germline lookup yields CDR1 LGHNA and CDR2 YNFKEQ. Written as DNA, the CDR3 is TGTGCCAGCAGCCATGTAGAAACTAACTATGGCTACACCTTC. Amino acids: CASSHVETNYGYTF.

CDR3 sequence: CASSLVDNGNEQFF. The CDR3 nucleotides are TGTGCCAGCAGCTTAGTAGATAACGGCAATGAGCAGTTCTTC. The J gene is TRBJ2-1, the V gene TRBV7-9; D remains unclear. This CDR3 region has 14 residues. Deletions cut 1 base from V and 6 bases from J, with 10 bases between. Germline-derived CDR1 and CDR2 are SEHNR and FQNEAQ (reference sequence). The variable domain in full, with the rest retrieved from reference TRBV7-9 and TRBJ2-1, is DTGVSQNPRHKITKRGQNVTFRCDPISEHNRLYWYRQTLGQGPEFLTYFQNEAQLEKSRLLSDRFSAERPKGSFSTLEIQRTEQGDSAMYLCASSLVDNGNEQFFGPGTRLTVL.

Only a few counts were recorded for this clone. V gene TRBV5-4 combines with J gene TRBJ1-1, with a weak D call TRBD1 (5 bases). Trimming removed 6 bases from V and 7 bases from J, with 19 bases in between. CDR3 length: 14 amino acids. Germline-derived CDR1 and CDR2 are SGHNT and YYREEE (reference sequence). The DNA of the CDR3 is TGTGCCAGCAACACTTGGGGCAGGTTCGGTGAAGCTTTCTTT. Its protein product is CASNTWGRFGEAFF.

V usage is TRBV29-1 and J usage is TRBJ2-7, with a tentative D call TRBD2 (5 bases). This CDR3 contains 12 residues. CDR1 and CDR2 from the germline V gene are SQVTM and ANQGSEA. Trimming cost V 3 bases and J 2 bases, with 8 bases left between them. In DNA, the CDR3 is TGCAGCGTTGAGAAGGGAGCCTACGAGCAGTACTTC. It encodes CSVEKGAYEQYF.

This sequence joins TRBV3-1 (or the pseudogene TRBV3-2) and TRBJ1-2, with 7 bases that match TRBD1. With 1 base clipped from V and 0 bases from J, the junction kept 2 bases outside the gene matches. The germline CDR1 and CDR2 sequences are LGHDT and YNNKEL (reference sequence). The CDR3 is 15 residues long. The CDR3 loop is CASSQGRGANYGYTF. The CDR3 DNA is TGTGCCAGCAGCCAAGGCAGGGGGGCTAACTATGGCTACACCTTC.

This chain joins TRBV18 and TRBJ1-1, with 8 bases aligning to TRBD1. CDR1 is KGHSH, CDR2 LQKENI, per germline. With V trimmed by 3 bases and J by 3 bases, 15 bases remained unmatched. The CDR3 totals 18 residues. The CDR3 region is CASSPVAGGEMGDTEAFF. CDR3 in DNA: TGTGCCAGCTCACCGGTTGCAGGGGGCGAAATGGGTGACACTGAAGCTTTCTTT.

This chain uses TRBV23-1 with TRBJ2-6; D is unresolved. TRBV23-1 is filed as an ORF, its function uncertain. V was pared by 4 bases and J by 3 bases, with 22 bases between. This CDR3 has 19 residues. In nucleotides, the CDR3 is TGCGCCAGCAGTCCCAGGATGAGCCTGGGTGATGTTGGGGCCAACGTCCTGACTTTC. Protein product: CASSPRMSLGDVGANVLTF.

The gene calls are TRBV4-1 and TRBJ1-4; 7 nucleotides match TRBD1. The CDR3 length is 15 residues. V gave up 0 bases and J gave up 5 bases; unmatched junction bases: 3. Germline lookup yields CDR1 MGHRA and CDR2 YSYEKL. In nucleotides, the CDR3 is TGCGCCAGCAGCCAAGACAGGGGGTCAAATGAAAAACTGTTTTTT. Its translation: CASSQDRGSNEKLFF.

The chain uses TRBV2 and TRBJ1-6; TRBD1 aligns across 7 bases. The trim removed 3 bases at V and 6 bases at J, leaving 5 bases unmatched. The CDR3 runs 15 residues. In germline, CDR1 is SNHLY, CDR2 FYNNEI. CDR3 sequence: CASSDSGQPNSPLHF. CDR3 DNA: TGTGCCAGCAGTGACTCGGGACAGCCTAATTCACCCCTCCACTTT.

There are a few counts of this clone. The rearrangement links TRBV4-2 to TRBJ2-5; TRBD2 might be the D (6 bases). V lost 0 bases to trimming and J lost 3 bases, with 17 bases between them. The CDR3 spans 17 residues. Germline CDR1 reads LGHNA; CDR2 reads YNFKEQ. The CDR3 reads CASSQELTGWGEETQYF. CDR3 bases: TGTGCCAGCAGCCAAGAATTAACAGGTTGGGGGGAAGAGACCCAGTACTTC.

V is TRBV3-1 (or the pseudogene TRBV3-2) and J is TRBJ2-7, with a possible D match to TRBD1 (5 bases). The V and J ends lost 1 base and 1 base respectively, with 5 bases between them. The germline CDR1 and CDR2 sequences are LGHDT and YNNKEL (reference sequence). There are 13 residues in the CDR3. CDR3 loop: CASSQGQSYEQYF. The CDR3 DNA reads TGTGCCAGCAGCCAAGGACAGTCCTACGAGCAGTACTTC.

This clone was detected a few times. The chain has TRBV2 and TRBJ1-3; tentatively, D is TRBD1 (5 bases). This CDR3 is built from 15 residues. Germline V gene sequence: CDR1 SNHLY, CDR2 FYNNEI. Trimming stripped 8 bases from V and 1 base from J, with 15 bases between. Written as DNA, the CDR3 is TGTGCCAGCGGTCGAGCAGGGCCTTCTGGAAACACCATATATTTT. Encoded protein: CASGRAGPSGNTIYF. The full variable domain, rest sourced from reference TRBV2 and TRBJ1-3, is EPEVTQTPSHQVTQMGQEVILRCVPISNHLYFYWYRQILGQKVEFLVSFYNNEISEKSEIFDDQFSVERPDGSNFTLKIRSTKLEDSAMYFCASGRAGPSGNTIYFGEGSWLTVV.

The chain uses TRBV6-4 and TRBJ2-2, with TRBD2 matching over 10 bases. The CDR3 contains 16 residues. The J segment lost 4 bases and the V segment lost 0 bases, leaving 2 bases of the junction unmatched. From germline, CDR1 is MRHNA and CDR2 SNTAGT. The CDR3 loop reads CASSDSAGGSTGELFF. CDR3 bases: TGTGCCAGCAGTGACTCAGCGGGAGGGAGCACCGGGGAGCTGTTTTTT.

The V gene is TRBV14, the J gene TRBJ2-7; 7 bases are a match to TRBD2. Germline lookup yields CDR1 SGHDN and CDR2 FVKESK. The trim removed 0 bases at V and 1 base at J, leaving 3 bases unmatched. The CDR3 covers 15 residues. CDR3 coding DNA: TGTGCCAGCAGCCAAGATCTAGCGGCTTCCTACGAGCAGTACTTC. Translated: CASSQDLAASYEQYF.

The J gene is TRBJ2-3, the V gene TRBV6-1; TRBD2 matches at 10 bases. The CDR3 is 17 amino acids. The germline V gene encodes CDR1 MNHNS and CDR2 SASEGT. J lost 5 bases, V lost 1 base, and 9 bases had no gene match. The CDR3 loop reads CASSEEWSGGDGDTQYF. Here the CDR3 DNA reads TGTGCCAGCAGTGAAGAGTGGAGCGGGGGGGATGGAGATACGCAGTATTTT.

The V gene is TRBV19, the J gene TRBJ1-5; D remains unclear. Germline assignment: CDR1 LNHDA and CDR2 SQIVND (reference sequence). Trimming left V 9 bases short and J 5 bases short, with 20 bases between. CDR3 size: 15 residues. CDR3 sequence: CASYSVDGVDQPQHF. As DNA, the CDR3 is TGTGCCAGCTATTCGGTGGACGGAGTAGATCAGCCCCAGCATTTT.